This is a list of T cell receptor beta chains from one sample in a study of blood T cell repertoires in COVID-19. Sequencing was performed with immunoSEQ multiplex PCR; in TCRdb, only in-frame clones are kept and a portion is missing. This sample yields tens of thousands of clones, of which around 86% are seen a single time; 27% belongs to the top ten. The sample was peripheral blood. Source of these receptors: a man between 50 and 59 years old with active or convalescent COVID-19. CDR3s include the opening cysteine and the closing phenylalanine or tryptophan.

TRBV19	CASSNRDRGNTIYF
TRBV3-1/TRBV3-2	CASSHYGTLNTEAFF
TRBV14	CASSQDSTVTYEQYF
TRBV6-1	CASSLDGGGYTF
TRBV5-8	CASSFQSYSNQPQHF
TRBV5-5	CASSLAQGAPYEQYF
TRBV6-2/TRBV6-3	CASSFTIARQETQYF
TRBV6-5	CATTRSTRNEQFF
TRBV27	CASSYQTGEQFF
TRBV10-1	CASSEVGDTEAFF
TRBV19	CASSFVAGKGNNEQFF
TRBV30	CAWGLGTGRGEAFF
TRBV19	CASRRGRGQGTGELFF
TRBV7-2	CASSPLLSGRAREQFF
TRBV2	CASSGGAGPIGGYTF
TRBV3-1/TRBV3-2	CAREAGAEYQETQYF
TRBV30	CAFLDSPTNEKLFF
TRBV10-1	CASSESRGGSVDTQYF
TRBV19	CASSLLGHEQYF
TRBV5-5	CASSLEGDTQYF
TRBV6-6	CASSRYGEQFF
TRBV5-4	CASSFEPQGLYGYTF
TRBV20-1	CSASSSYDFVARGTDTQYF
TRBV24-1	CATSEERGGQFF
TRBV27	CASSSWDRVSSGANVLTF
TRBV5-1	CASSPGQHNSPLHF
TRBV19	CASIGGGAGANVLTF
TRBV19	CASSRTGTTLSPLHF
TRBV29-1	CSVDGTISYNEQFF
TRBV5-1	CASSSTSGRTDTQYF
TRBV6-1	CASSEGPGQDFWFF
TRBV5-6	CASSLGRRGYGYTF
TRBV28	CASSSSFGTSSSNEQFF
TRBV3-1/TRBV3-2	CATTPGTSGTGDTQYF
TRBV5-1	CASSSGQGAVGELFF
TRBV4-3	CASSQDLAQNYGYTF
TRBV2	CASRFGGNQIYGQFF
TRBV30	CAWSPGTGGNYGYTF
TRBV7-9	CASSLYGGRAGDEQFF
TRBV5-1	CASSPRDIREKLFF
TRBV19	CASSLRAGGTQPQHF
TRBV2	CASSEVPGQGHGYTF
TRBV4-2	CASSQLAGGNNSDSYEQYF
TRBV9	CASGRPNTGELFF
TRBV6-1	CASSDAQGGTEAFF
TRBV19	CASSIGGDSPLHF
TRBV5-5	CASSLEPRSGNTIYF
TRBV11-2	CASSWDRDGNEQFF
TRBV6-2/TRBV6-3	CASSSQGTEAFF
TRBV4-1	CASSQDGGALPHEQFF
TRBV18	CASSGSRGQGNQPQHF
TRBV4-1	CASSHAGPGGRGEKLFF
TRBV12-3/TRBV12-4	CASSYRENEKLFF
TRBV15	CATSRGGQGPYNEQFF
TRBV19	CASSRGQGTWGTEAFF
TRBV6-2/TRBV6-3	CASSYSQTGGYTF
TRBV28	CASSFSPPLRRNEQFF
TRBV6-4	CASSTAGGINNEQFF
TRBV10-1	CASRKVAAHDQPQHF
TRBV18	CASSPSGGADEQYF